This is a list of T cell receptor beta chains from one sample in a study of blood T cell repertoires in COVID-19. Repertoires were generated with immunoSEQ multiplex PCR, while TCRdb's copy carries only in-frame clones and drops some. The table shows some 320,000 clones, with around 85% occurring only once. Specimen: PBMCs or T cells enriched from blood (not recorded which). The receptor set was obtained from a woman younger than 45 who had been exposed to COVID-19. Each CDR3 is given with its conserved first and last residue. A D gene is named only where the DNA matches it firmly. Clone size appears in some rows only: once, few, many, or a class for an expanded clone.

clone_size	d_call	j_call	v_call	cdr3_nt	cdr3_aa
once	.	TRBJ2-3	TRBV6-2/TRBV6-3	TGTGCCAGCAGTTACTTAGTCAGCACAGATACGCAGTATTTT	CASSYLVSTDTQYF
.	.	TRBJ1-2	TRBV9	TGTGCCAGCAGCGTAGAATACGTCGGCTATGGCTACACCTTC	CASSVEYVGYGYTF
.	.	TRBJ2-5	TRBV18	TGTGCCAGCTCACCAGGGCAGCAAGAGACCCAGTACTTC	CASSPGQQETQYF
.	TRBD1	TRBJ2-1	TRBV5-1	TGCGCCAGCAGCCTGGGGGACAGTGACAATGAGCAGTTCTTC	CASSLGDSDNEQFF
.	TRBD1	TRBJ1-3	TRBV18	TGTGCCAGCTCACCACTCGGACAGGAGATCTCTGGAAACACCATATATTTT	CASSPLGQEISGNTIYF
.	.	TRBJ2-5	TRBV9	TGTGCCAGCAGTTATACGACCGGGACTGGCTATGAGACCCAGTACTTC	CASSYTTGTGYETQYF
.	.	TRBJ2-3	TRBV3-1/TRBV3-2	TGTGCCAGCAGCCAAATTAAACAGGAGTTCATTCGCACAGATACGCAGTATTTT	CASSQIKQEFIRTDTQYF
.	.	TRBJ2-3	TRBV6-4	TGTGCCAGCAGTGACTCGATTGCGATAAGCACAGATACGCAGTATTTT	CASSDSIAISTDTQYF
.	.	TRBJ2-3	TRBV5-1	TGCGCCAGCAGCTTGGACCTAGAATTATGGTATTTT	CASSLDLELWYF
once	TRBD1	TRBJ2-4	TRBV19	TGTGCCAGTAGTAGAATAACGGGACAGTCAAACATTCAGTACTTC	CASSRITGQSNIQYF
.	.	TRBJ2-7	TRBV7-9	TGTGCCAGCAGCTTAGTTTGGCAGGTCCTATACTTC	CASSLVWQVLYF
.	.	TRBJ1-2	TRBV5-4	TGTGCCAGCAGCTTAGAGTCAGACTCCTATGGCTACACCTTC	CASSLESDSYGYTF
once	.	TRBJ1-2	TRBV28	TGTGCCAGCAGCACAAAGGGGCGCTATGGCTACACCTTC	CASSTKGRYGYTF
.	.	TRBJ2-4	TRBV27	TGTGCCAGCAGTTCGACTAGTTCTCGTAAAAACATTCAGTACTTC	CASSSTSSRKNIQYF
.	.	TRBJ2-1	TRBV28	TGTGCCAGCAGGCCCACAGGGCTCATTGCCAATGAGCAGTTCTTC	CASRPTGLIANEQFF
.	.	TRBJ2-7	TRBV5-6	TGTGCCAGCAGCTCAAAGGCGGGTCCCTACGAGCAGTACTTC	CASSSKAGPYEQYF
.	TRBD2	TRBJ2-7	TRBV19	TGTGCCAGTAGTATAAGAGGGCCTTTGTCTAGCGGAGCGGAAGAGCAGTACTTC	CASSIRGPLSSGAEEQYF
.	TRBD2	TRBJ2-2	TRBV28	TGTGCCAGCAACGGCGGGGGGGCGAACACCGGGGAGCTGTTTTTT	CASNGGGANTGELFF